One sample yielded the 24 T cell receptor beta chains listed below, sequenced in a study of CD8+CD57+ T cells in acquired aplastic anemia. Patients selected for sequencing had displayed CD8+CD57+ cell expansion by flow cytometry. Genomic DNA provided the template from which TCR beta VDJ and CDR3 profiles were obtained. TCRdb reprocessed the reads with MiXCR, giving one entry per CDR3 protein. The table lists some 150,000 distinct CDR3 sequences, about 48% of them singletons. Input material: sorted CD4+, CD8+, or CD8+CD57+ T cells (not recorded which) from PBMCs. The receptors originated from a human donor with aplastic anemia.

There are many counts of this clonotype. This chain connects TRBV9 to TRBJ2-5, with unresolved D. This CDR3 is 15 amino acids long. V lost 0 bases, J lost 5 bases, and 14 bases lay in between. Germline assignment: CDR1 SGDLS and CDR2 YYNGEE. The CDR3 DNA follows: TGTGCCAGCAGCGTAGAACTGGGGTTCCGGGAGACCCAGTACTTC. This codes for CASSVELGFRETQYF.

This clonotype has a count of ten or more. The chain joins TRBV6-5 to TRBJ1-2, with TRBD1 as a possible D gene (6 bases). Germline CDR1 reads MNHEY; CDR2 reads SVGAGI. Deletions cut 3 bases from V and 8 bases from J, with 13 bases between. The CDR3 contains 13 residues. The CDR3 sequence is CASSYPEGEGYTF. DNA of the CDR3: TGTGCCAGCAGTTATCCCGAGGGGGAGGGCTACACCTTC.

The chain joins TRBV5-1 to TRBJ2-7; a possible D gene is TRBD2 (5 bases). Between the trimmed V and J ends, which lost 7 bases and 2 bases, there was a span of 19 bases. The CDR3 extends over 15 amino acids. The germline CDR1 and CDR2 sequences are SGHRS and YFSETQ. The CDR3 region is CASPLPYEGTYEQYF. The CDR3 coding sequence is TGCGCCAGCCCACTTCCTTATGAGGGCACCTACGAGCAGTACTTC.

This chain links TRBV4-3 with TRBJ1-2; a weak D match, TRBD1 (6 bases). The CDR3 loop spans 13 amino acids. From germline, CDR1 is LGHNA and CDR2 YSLEER. Trimming stripped 4 bases from V and 4 bases from J, with 10 bases between. CDR3 sequence reads: CASSPSGAYGYTF. The CDR3, as DNA: TGCGCCAGCAGCCCATCGGGGGCCTATGGCTACACCTTC.

V usage is TRBV7-9 and J usage is TRBJ2-7, with 7 nucleotides matching TRBD1. There are 15 residues in the CDR3. After removal of 5 bases from V and 3 bases from J, the junction contained 10 bases not matched to a gene. Germline loops: CDR1 SEHNR, CDR2 FQNEAQ (reference sequence). The CDR3 sequence is CASSPSMGQNYEQYF. The CDR3 nucleotides read TGTGCCAGCAGCCCCTCGATGGGACAGAACTACGAGCAGTACTTC. The variable domain in full, completed from reference TRBV7-9 and TRBJ2-7, reads DTGVSQNPRHKITKRGQNVTFRCDPISEHNRLYWYRQTLGQGPEFLTYFQNEAQLEKSRLLSDRFSAERPKGSFSTLEIQRTEQGDSAMYLCASSPSMGQNYEQYFGPGTRLTVT.

The chain recombines TRBV5-5 with TRBJ1-5, with 7 positions matching TRBD1. Germline CDR1 reads SGHKS; CDR2 reads YYEKEE (reference sequence). The V and J ends lost 4 bases and 2 bases, in that order; junction bases with no gene match: 9. The CDR3 spans 16 residues. The CDR3 protein is CASSATGVLRNQPQHF. The CDR3 coding sequence is TGTGCCAGCAGCGCAACAGGGGTTTTACGCAATCAGCCCCAGCATTTT.

The chain has TRBV7-8 and TRBJ1-2; 7 positions match TRBD1. J was trimmed by 3 bases and V by 5 bases; bases with no gene match: 9. Looked up from germline, CDR1 is SGHVS and CDR2 is FQNEAQ. The CDR3 has 15 residues. In nucleotides, the CDR3 is TGTGCCAGCAGCCCCTGGGGACAGCTGGACTATGGCTACACCTTC. Its protein is CASSPWGQLDYGYTF.

This clonotype has ten or more counts. The rearrangement uses TRBV6-1 and TRBJ2-1, with a possible D match to TRBD1 (6 bases). This CDR3 comprises 13 residues. Germline lookup yields CDR1 MNHNS and CDR2 SASEGT. V lost 7 bases, J lost 3 bases, and 10 bases lay in between. As DNA, the CDR3 is TGTGCCAGCATCGGGACAAACTACAATGAGCAGTTCTTC. Amino acids: CASIGTNYNEQFF.

The CDR3 region is CASSDMASPTNEQFF. For the CDR3, the DNA is TGTGCCAGCAGTGATATGGCTAGCCCTACCAATGAGCAGTTCTTC. This chain joins TRBV6-1 and TRBJ2-1; D perhaps matches TRBD2 (5 bases). The germline V and J ends were trimmed by 3 bases and 6 bases, with 15 bases remaining between them. Germline CDR1 is MNHNS and CDR2 is SASEGT. The CDR3 is 15 amino acids.

The gene calls are TRBV10-3 and TRBJ1-1; TRBD1 might be the D (6 bases). This CDR3 comprises 14 residues. V lost 10 bases, J lost 1 base, and 16 bases lay in between. The germline CDR1 and CDR2 sequences are ENHRY and SYGVKD. The CDR3 sequence: CASTEPGANTEAFF. CDR3 nucleotide sequence: TGTGCCAGCACCGAGCCAGGGGCGAACACTGAAGCTTTCTTT.

Only a few counts were recorded for this clonotype. Sequence at one end of the junction differs from germline and may be a read error. The chain is built from TRBV6-1 and TRBJ2-5; D is uncertain. Germline CDR1 is MNHNS and CDR2 is SASEGT. The CDR3 is 14 residues long. For the CDR3, the DNA is TGTGCCAGCACTGAAAGACTTTGGCAAGAGACCCAGTACTTC. Its protein product is CASTERLWQETQYF.

In its sample, this clonotype was seen a few times. The rearrangement joins TRBV20-1 to TRBJ2-1, with 10 bases identical to TRBD2. The germline V gene has CDR1 DFQATT and CDR2 SNEGSKA (reference sequence). The CDR3 is made up of 15 amino acids. V lost 6 bases to trimming and J lost 5 bases; unmatched junction nucleotides: 10. CDR3 protein: CSASSEAGGHNEQFF. The DNA of the CDR3 is TGCAGTGCCAGCAGTGAAGCGGGGGGGCACAATGAGCAGTTCTTC.

The chain employs TRBV12-3 or TRBV12-4 and TRBJ1-6; 8 bases are shared with TRBD1. The CDR3 loop spans 14 amino acids. Trimming cost V 10 bases and J 5 bases; bases outside gene matches: 7. DNA for the CDR3: TGTGCCATCCGCAGGGGGCTGGATAATTCACCCCTCCACTTT. Residues: CAIRRGLDNSPLHF.

The rearrangement uses TRBV2 and TRBJ2-5; possible D gene TRBD2, 6 bases. This CDR3 is built from 13 residues. Germline V gene sequence: CDR1 SNHLY, CDR2 FYNNEI. Trimming stripped 8 bases from V and 7 bases from J, with 17 bases between. The DNA of the CDR3 is TGTGCCAGCCTCCTGGGGAGGACCGGGACCCAGTACTTC. Its protein is CASLLGRTGTQYF. Full variable domain (outside the CDR3, taken from reference TRBV2 and TRBJ2-5): EPEVTQTPSHQVTQMGQEVILRCVPISNHLYFYWYRQILGQKVEFLVSFYNNEISEKSEIFDDQFSVERPDGSNFTLKIRSTKLEDSAMYFCASLLGRTGTQYFGPGTRLLVL.

In the case of this clonotype: A read error may be the cause here, since a much bigger clone is one base away. The chain couples TRBV7-6 to TRBJ2-1; 10 nucleotides agree with TRBD2. The V gene's germline CDR1 is SGHVS and CDR2 FNYEAQ. This CDR3 contains 15 residues. Here the CDR3 reads CGSSRSGGAYNEQFF. The CDR3 nucleotides are TGTGGCAGCAGCAGAAGCGGGGGGGCCTACAATGAGCAGTTCTTC.

This clonotype was detected only once. The chain recombines TRBV7-7 with TRBJ1-2, with 8 bases matching TRBD1. Per germline, CDR1 SSHAT and CDR2 FNYEAQ (reference sequence). The CDR3 loop spans 17 amino acids. J lost 4 bases, V lost 4 bases, and 14 bases had no gene match. In DNA, the CDR3 is TGTGCCAGCAGCTCTAAGGCTGGGACAGGAGACACCTATGGCTACACCTTC. Its translation is CASSSKAGTGDTYGYTF.

This clonotype was counted many times. This chain links TRBV12-3 or TRBV12-4 with TRBJ2-1, with 7 bases fitting TRBD1. The CDR3 extends over 16 amino acids. J lost 1 base, V lost 5 bases, and 8 bases had no gene match. The CDR3 region has the DNA TGTGCCAGCAGTCCTAACCGGGACAGATCCTACAATGAGCAGTTCTTC. Translation: CASSPNRDRSYNEQFF.

This clonotype came up many times. The V and J genes are TRBV2 and TRBJ2-3; 10 bases are a match to TRBD1. The CDR3 totals 16 residues. Germline CDR1 and CDR2: SNHLY and FYNNEI. The ends lost 7 bases at V and 2 bases at J; junction bases unmatched: 9. CDR3 residues: CASIPVGQGPTDTQYF. CDR3 in DNA: TGTGCCAGCATTCCCGTGGGACAGGGGCCCACAGATACGCAGTATTTT. Supplemented by reference TRBV2 and TRBJ2-3, the full variable domain reads EPEVTQTPSHQVTQMGQEVILRCVPISNHLYFYWYRQILGQKVEFLVSFYNNEISEKSEIFDDQFSVERPDGSNFTLKIRSTKLEDSAMYFCASIPVGQGPTDTQYFGPGTRLTVL.

This clonotype appeared many times. This sequence joins TRBV14 and TRBJ1-4; TRBD1 might be the D (6 bases). Trimming left V 1 base short and J 2 bases short, with 11 bases between. Germline V lookup: CDR1 SGHDN, CDR2 FVKESK. This CDR3 is built from 16 residues. CDR3 in amino acids: CASSQAGEGTNEKLFF. CDR3 in DNA: TGTGCCAGCAGCCAAGCAGGGGAAGGGACTAATGAAAAACTGTTTTTT. The variable domain in full, completed from reference TRBV14 and TRBJ1-4, reads EAGVTQFPSHSVIEKGQTVTLRCDPISGHDNLYWYRRVMGKEIKFLLHFVKESKQDESGMPNNRFLAERTGGTYSTLKVQPAELEDSGVYFCASSQAGEGTNEKLFFGSGTQLSVL.

V and J are TRBV29-1 and TRBJ2-1; D gene ambiguous. The CDR3 runs 14 residues. V lost 4 bases and J 0 bases, leaving 10 bases between the germline ends. Germline-derived CDR1 and CDR2 are SQVTM and ANQGSEA. CDR3 region: CSVAQESSYNEQFF. CDR3 nucleotide sequence: TGCAGCGTTGCACAAGAGAGCTCCTACAATGAGCAGTTCTTC.

The chain has TRBV10-3 and TRBJ2-7, with 8 bases aligning to TRBD1. The CDR3 is 13 amino acids. The V gene's germline CDR1 is ENHRY and CDR2 SYGVKD. V trimming: 11 bases; J trimming: 5 bases; junction bases outside the gene matches: 11. The CDR3 is CASSGGQGDEQYF. CDR3 DNA: TGTGCCTCATCAGGAGGACAGGGCGACGAGCAGTACTTC.

This clonotype came up many times. This chain uses TRBV5-5 with TRBJ2-7; TRBD2 aligns across 8 bases. J was trimmed by 1 base and V by 6 bases; bases with no gene match: 6. Germline V gives CDR1 SGHKS, CDR2 YYEKEE (reference sequence). CDR3 length equals 14 residues. The CDR3: CASKFTSGSYEQYF. CDR3 in DNA: TGTGCCAGCAAGTTTACTAGCGGATCCTACGAGCAGTACTTC.

The chain links TRBV20-1 to TRBJ2-7; a possible D gene is TRBD1 (6 bases). CDR1 DFQATT and CDR2 SNEGSKA come from the germline V gene (reference sequence). This CDR3 spans 15 amino acids. With 6 bases removed from V and 2 bases from J, the gap between germline ends came to 20 bases. The CDR3 DNA reads as TGCAGTGCCAGCAGTTACGGGGCAGGGGCCTACGAGCAGTACTTC. Translated: CSASSYGAGAYEQYF.

Many counts were recorded for this clonotype. V usage is TRBV7-9 and J usage is TRBJ2-1; TRBD2 aligns across 12 bases. This CDR3 region has 17 residues. Unmatched junction bases numbered 5, after V lost 3 bases and J lost 2 bases. Germline V CDR1 and CDR2: SEHNR, FQNEAQ (reference sequence). CDR3 protein: CASSFSSGGEAYNEQFF. CDR3 sequence (DNA): TGTGCCAGCAGCTTTTCTAGCGGGGGGGAAGCCTACAATGAGCAGTTCTTC.